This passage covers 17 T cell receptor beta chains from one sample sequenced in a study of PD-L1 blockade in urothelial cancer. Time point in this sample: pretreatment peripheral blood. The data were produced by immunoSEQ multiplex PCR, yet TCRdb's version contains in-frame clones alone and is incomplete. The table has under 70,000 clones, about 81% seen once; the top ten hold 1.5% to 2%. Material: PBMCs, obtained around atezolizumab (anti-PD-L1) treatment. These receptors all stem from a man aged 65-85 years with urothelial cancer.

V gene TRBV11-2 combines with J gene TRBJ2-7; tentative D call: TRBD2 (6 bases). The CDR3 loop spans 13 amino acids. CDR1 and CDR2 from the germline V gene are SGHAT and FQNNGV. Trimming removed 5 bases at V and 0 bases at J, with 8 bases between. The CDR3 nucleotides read TGTGCCAGCAGCAGTAGCGGCTCCTACGAGCAGTACTTC. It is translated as CASSSSGSYEQYF.

The DNA for the CDR3 is TGTGCCAGCAGTCGAGCAGATACGCAGTATTTT. Residues: CASSRADTQYF. The chain uses TRBV28 and TRBJ2-3; D unclear. The CDR3 totals 11 residues. Germline-derived CDR1 and CDR2 are MDHEN and SYDVKM. V was shortened by 5 bases and J by 4 bases, with 4 bases between the two germline ends.

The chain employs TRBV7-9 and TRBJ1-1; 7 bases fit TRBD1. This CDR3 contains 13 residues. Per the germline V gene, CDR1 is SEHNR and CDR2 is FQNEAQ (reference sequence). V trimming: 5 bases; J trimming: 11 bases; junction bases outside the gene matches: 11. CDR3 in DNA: TGTGCCAGCAGCCGTCGACAGGGCCTGGAGGCTTTCTTT. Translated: CASSRRQGLEAFF.

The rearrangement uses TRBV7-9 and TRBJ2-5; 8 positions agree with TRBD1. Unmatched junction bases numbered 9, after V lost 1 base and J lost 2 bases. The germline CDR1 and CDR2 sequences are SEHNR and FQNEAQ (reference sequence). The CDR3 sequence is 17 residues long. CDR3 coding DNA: TGTGCCAGCAGCTTAGTTCCCGTGGACAGGGATCAAGAGACCCAGTACTTC. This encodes CASSLVPVDRDQETQYF.

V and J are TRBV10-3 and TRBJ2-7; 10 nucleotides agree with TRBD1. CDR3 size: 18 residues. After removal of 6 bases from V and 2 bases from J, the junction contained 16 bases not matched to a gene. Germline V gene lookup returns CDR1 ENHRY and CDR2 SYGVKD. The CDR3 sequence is CAISGTGATGSGAYEQYF. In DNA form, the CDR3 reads TGTGCCATCAGCGGGACAGGGGCTACGGGCTCGGGGGCCTACGAGCAGTACTTC.

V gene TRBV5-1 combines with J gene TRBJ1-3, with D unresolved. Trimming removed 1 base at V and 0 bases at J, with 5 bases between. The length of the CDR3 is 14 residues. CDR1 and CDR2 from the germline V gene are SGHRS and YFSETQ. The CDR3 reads CASSLSSSGNTIYF. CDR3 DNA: TGCGCCAGCAGCTTGTCCAGCTCTGGAAACACCATATATTTT.

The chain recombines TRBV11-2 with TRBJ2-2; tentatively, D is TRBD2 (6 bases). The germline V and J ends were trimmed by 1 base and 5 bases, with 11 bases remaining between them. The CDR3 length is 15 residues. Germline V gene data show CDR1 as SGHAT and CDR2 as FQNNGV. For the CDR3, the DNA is TGTGCCAGCAGCTTAGTAACGGGGGATACCGGGGAGCTGTTTTTT. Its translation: CASSLVTGDTGELFF.

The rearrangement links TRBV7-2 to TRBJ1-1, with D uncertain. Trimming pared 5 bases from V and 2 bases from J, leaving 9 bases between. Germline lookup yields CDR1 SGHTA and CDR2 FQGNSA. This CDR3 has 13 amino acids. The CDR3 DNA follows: TGTGCCAGCAGCCCTCAACTTAACACTGAAGCTTTCTTT. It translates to CASSPQLNTEAFF.

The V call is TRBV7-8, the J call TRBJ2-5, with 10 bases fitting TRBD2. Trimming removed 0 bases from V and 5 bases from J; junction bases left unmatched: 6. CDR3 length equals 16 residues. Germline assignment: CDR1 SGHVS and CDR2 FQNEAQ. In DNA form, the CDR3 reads TGTGCCAGCAGCTTAGCAGTCGGTAGCGGGAGGGAGACCCAGTACTTC. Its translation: CASSLAVGSGRETQYF.

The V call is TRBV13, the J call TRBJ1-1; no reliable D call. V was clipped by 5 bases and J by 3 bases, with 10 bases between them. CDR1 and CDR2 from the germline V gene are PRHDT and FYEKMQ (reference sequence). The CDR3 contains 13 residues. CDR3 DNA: TGTGCCAGCAGCCCCCACGGGGACACTGAAGCTTTCTTT. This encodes CASSPHGDTEAFF.

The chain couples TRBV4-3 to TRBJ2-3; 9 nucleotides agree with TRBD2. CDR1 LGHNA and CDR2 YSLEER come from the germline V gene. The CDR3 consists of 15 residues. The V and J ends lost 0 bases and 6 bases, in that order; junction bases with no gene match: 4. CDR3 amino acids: CASSQDLAGSDTQYF. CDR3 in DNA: TGCGCCAGCAGCCAAGACCTAGCGGGATCCGATACGCAGTATTTT.

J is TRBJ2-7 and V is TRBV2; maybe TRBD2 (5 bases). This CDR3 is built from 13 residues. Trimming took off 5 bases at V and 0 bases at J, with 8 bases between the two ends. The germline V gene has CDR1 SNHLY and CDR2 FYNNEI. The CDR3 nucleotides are TGTGCCAGCAGTCTAGCCCTCTCCTACGAGCAGTACTTC. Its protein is CASSLALSYEQYF. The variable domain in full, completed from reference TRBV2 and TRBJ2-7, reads EPEVTQTPSHQVTQMGQEVILRCVPISNHLYFYWYRQILGQKVEFLVSFYNNEISEKSEIFDDQFSVERPDGSNFTLKIRSTKLEDSAMYFCASSLALSYEQYFGPGTRLTVT.

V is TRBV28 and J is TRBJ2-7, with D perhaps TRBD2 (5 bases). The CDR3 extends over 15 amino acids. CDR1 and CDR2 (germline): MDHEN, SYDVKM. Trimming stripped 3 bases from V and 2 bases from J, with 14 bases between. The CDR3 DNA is TGTGCCAGCAGTTTTTTCCGGGGATCAGCCTACGAGCAGTACTTC. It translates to CASSFFRGSAYEQYF. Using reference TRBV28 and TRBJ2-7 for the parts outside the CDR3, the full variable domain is DVKVTQSSRYLVKRTGEKVFLECVQDMDHENMFWYRQDPGLGLRLIYFSYDVKMKEKGDIPEGYSVSREKKERFSLILESASTNQTSMYLCASSFFRGSAYEQYFGPGTRLTVT.

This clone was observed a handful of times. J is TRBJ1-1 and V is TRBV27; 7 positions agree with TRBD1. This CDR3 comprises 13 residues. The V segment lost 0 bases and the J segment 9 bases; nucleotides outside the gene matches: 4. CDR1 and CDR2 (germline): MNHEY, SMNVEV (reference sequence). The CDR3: CASSLSGTVKAFF. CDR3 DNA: TGTGCCAGCAGTTTATCTGGGACAGTCAAAGCTTTCTTT.

CDR3 sequence: CASSYSANRGNEQFF. In DNA form, the CDR3 reads TGTGCCAGCAGTTACTCCGCTAACCGAGGTAATGAGCAGTTCTTC. The chain uses TRBV6-5 and TRBJ2-1; D unclear. This CDR3 contains 15 residues. Per the germline V gene, CDR1 is MNHEY and CDR2 is SVGAGI. Trimming removed 0 bases from V and 7 bases from J, with 13 bases in between.

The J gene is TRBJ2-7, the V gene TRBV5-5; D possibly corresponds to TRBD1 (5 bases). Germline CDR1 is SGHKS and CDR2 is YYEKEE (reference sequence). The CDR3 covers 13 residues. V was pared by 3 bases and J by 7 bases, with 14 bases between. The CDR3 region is CASSWIEAGEQYF. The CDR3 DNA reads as TGTGCCAGCAGCTGGATCGAGGCAGGGGAGCAGTACTTC.

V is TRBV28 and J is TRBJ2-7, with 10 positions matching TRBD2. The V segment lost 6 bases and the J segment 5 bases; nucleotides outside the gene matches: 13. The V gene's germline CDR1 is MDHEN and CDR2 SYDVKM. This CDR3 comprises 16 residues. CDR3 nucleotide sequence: TGTGCCAGCAGCGCCTCTAGCGGGAGAATTGGCGACGAGCAGTACTTC. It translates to CASSASSGRIGDEQYF.